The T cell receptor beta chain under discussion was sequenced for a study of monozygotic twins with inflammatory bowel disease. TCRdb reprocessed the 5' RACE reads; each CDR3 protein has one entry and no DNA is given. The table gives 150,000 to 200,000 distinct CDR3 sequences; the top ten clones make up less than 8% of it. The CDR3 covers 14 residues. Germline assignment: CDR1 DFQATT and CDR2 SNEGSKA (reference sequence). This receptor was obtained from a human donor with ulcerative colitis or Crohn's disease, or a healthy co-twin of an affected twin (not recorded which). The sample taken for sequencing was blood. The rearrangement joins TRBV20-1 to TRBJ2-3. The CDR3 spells CSARFYARSDTQYF.